This paragraph reports one T cell receptor (beta chain). Its target is not known. Using immunoSEQ multiplex PCR, the repertoire was profiled, and TCRdb retains in-frame clones only, with some absent. Of about 160,000 clones detected, around 89% appear once; the ten largest clones hold approximately 6.9%. The record originates from a study of T cell responses to AZD1222 COVID-19 vaccine. The length of the CDR3 is 12 residues. V lost 5 bases to trimming and J lost 11 bases, with 13 bases between them. Germline-derived CDR1 and CDR2 are MDHEN and SYDVKM. The study, taken as a whole, reports: Reportedly, close to half of spike-specific TCRs are directed against unmutated variant regions.

The TCR was taken from an adult in good health. The sequences come from peripheral blood, collected on day 0 of AZD1222 vaccination. V and J are TRBV28 and TRBJ1-5, with D tentatively TRBD1 (6 bases). CDR3 loop: CASSTGAGTQHF. The CDR3, as DNA: TGTGCCAGCAGTACGGGGGCGGGGACCCAGCATTTT.